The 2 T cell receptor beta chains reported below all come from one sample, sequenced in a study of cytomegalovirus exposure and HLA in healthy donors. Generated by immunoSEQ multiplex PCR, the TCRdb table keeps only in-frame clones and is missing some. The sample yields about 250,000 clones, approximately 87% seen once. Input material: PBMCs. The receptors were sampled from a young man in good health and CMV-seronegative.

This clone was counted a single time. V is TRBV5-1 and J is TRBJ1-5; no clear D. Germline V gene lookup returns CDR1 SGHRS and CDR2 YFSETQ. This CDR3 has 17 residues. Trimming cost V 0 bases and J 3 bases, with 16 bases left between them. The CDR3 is CASSLVISTPYNQPQHF. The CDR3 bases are TGCGCCAGCAGCTTGGTCATATCCACCCCCTACAATCAGCCCCAGCATTTT. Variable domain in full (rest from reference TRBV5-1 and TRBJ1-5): KAGVTQTPRYLIKTRGQQVTLSCSPISGHRSVSWYQQTPGQGLQFLFEYFSETQRNKGNFPGRFSGRQFSNSRSEMNVSTLELGDSALYLCASSLVISTPYNQPQHFGDGTRLSIL.

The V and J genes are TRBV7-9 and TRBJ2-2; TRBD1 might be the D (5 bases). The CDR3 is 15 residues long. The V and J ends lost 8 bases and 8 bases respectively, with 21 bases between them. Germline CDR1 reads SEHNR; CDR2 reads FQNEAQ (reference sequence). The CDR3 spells CASLPKGIVTGELFF. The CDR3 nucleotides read TGTGCCAGCCTACCAAAGGGGATCGTCACGGGGGAGCTGTTTTTT.